These 27 T cell receptor beta chains share one sample of origin, sequenced in a study of T-cell reconstitution after alpha-beta-depleted transplantation in children. Molecular barcoding with unique molecular identifiers was used for the TCRbeta library. TCRdb independently ran MiXCR on the PCR reads; one entry per CDR3 protein. In the table there are about 72,000 distinct CDR3 sequences, 6% to 8.5% of which are singletons. The specimen was PBMCs from the stem cell graft donor, collected from the stem cell graft. All receptors come from a human donor who donated a stem cell graft to a child with acute lymphoblastic leukemia.

The rearrangement joins TRBV15 to TRBJ1-5; D is unclear. The V gene lost 1 base and the J gene lost 0 bases, with 10 bases spanning the gap. Germline values: CDR1 LNHNV, CDR2 YYDKDF (reference sequence). The length of the CDR3 is 16 residues. DNA of the CDR3: TGTGCCACCAGCAGAGGGCACACAAATAGCAATCAGCCCCAGCATTTT. Amino acids: CATSRGHTNSNQPQHF.

This clonotype showed up many times. The CDR3 bases are TGCAGTGTTTTCCAGGGGGGTGGTTCACCCCTCCACTTT. This encodes CSVFQGGGSPLHF. This chain links TRBV20-1 with TRBJ1-6; 7 positions match TRBD1. Germline V CDR1 and CDR2: DFQATT, SNEGSKA (reference sequence). The CDR3 runs 13 residues. Trimming at V came to 7 bases and at J to 9 bases, leaving 9 bases not matched to a gene.

This clonotype was observed many times. The genes are TRBV25-1 and TRBJ1-1; D is ambiguous. Germline CDR1 is MGHDK and CDR2 is SYGVNS. The CDR3 is 10 amino acids. V was pared by 8 bases and J by 9 bases, with 10 bases between. CDR3 nucleotides: TGTGCCAGCGGAGACCTTCAAGCTTTCTTT. Residues: CASGDLQAFF.

This clonotype was counted at least ten times. The chain employs TRBV5-1 and TRBJ2-5; perhaps D is TRBD1 or TRBD2 (5 bases each). Looked up from germline, CDR1 is SGHRS and CDR2 is YFSETQ. This CDR3 is 14 amino acids long. Trimming removed 4 bases at V and 5 bases at J, with 15 bases between. DNA for the CDR3: TGCGCCAGCAGCCCTGAACGAGGGGAGGAGACCCAGTACTTC. This gives the protein CASSPERGEETQYF.

The sample holds a few counts of this clonotype. Here the CDR3 reads CASSPTGWTEAFF. The CDR3 region has the DNA TGTGCCAGCAGCCCCACGGGGTGGACTGAAGCTTTCTTT. This sequence joins TRBV6-2 or TRBV6-3 and TRBJ1-1; D unclear. The CDR3 has 13 residues. Between the trimmed V and J ends, which lost 6 bases and 5 bases, there was a span of 13 bases. CDR1 and CDR2 from the germline V gene are MNHEY and SVGEGT.

The chain employs TRBV4-3 and TRBJ1-5; D is ambiguous. CDR1 is LGHNA, CDR2 YSLEER, per germline. V lost 4 bases and J 0 bases, leaving 10 bases between the germline ends. There are 15 residues in the CDR3. The CDR3 loop is CASSRTDDSNQPQHF. The CDR3 DNA sequence: TGCGCCAGCAGCCGGACGGATGATAGCAATCAGCCCCAGCATTTT.

This clonotype was observed a handful of times. The gene calls are TRBV5-6 and TRBJ2-1; TRBD2 matches 13 bases. V trimming: 2 bases; J trimming: 8 bases; junction bases outside the gene matches: 4. The CDR3 is made up of 15 amino acids. Germline V gives CDR1 SGHDT, CDR2 YYEEEE. The CDR3 nucleotides are TGTGCCAGCAGCTTTGGACTAGCGGGAGTTTATGAGCAGTTCTTC. It encodes CASSFGLAGVYEQFF.

This clonotype was counted many times. V usage is TRBV20-1 and J usage is TRBJ1-1; the D gene is possibly TRBD1 (6 bases). Between the trimmed V and J ends, which lost 0 bases and 3 bases, there was a span of 14 bases. Looked up from germline, CDR1 is DFQATT and CDR2 is SNEGSKA (reference sequence). The CDR3 has 15 residues. The DNA of the CDR3 is TGCAGTGCTAGAGATCGGGCGCAGGGGCACACTGAAGCTTTCTTT. Its protein product is CSARDRAQGHTEAFF.

This clonotype was detected many times. The chain recombines TRBV11-1 with TRBJ2-5; D is possibly TRBD1 or TRBD2 (5 bases each). Germline CDR1 SGHAT, CDR2 FQDESV (reference sequence). V lost 1 base and J 5 bases, leaving 17 bases between the germline ends. This CDR3 comprises 16 residues. The CDR3 DNA follows: TGTGCCAGCAGCTTAGGGCACGGCGGAGAGGGGGAGACCCAGTACTTC. Encoded protein: CASSLGHGGEGETQYF.

The V call is TRBV12-3 or TRBV12-4, the J call TRBJ2-1, with 11 bases identical to TRBD2. The J segment lost 6 bases and the V segment lost 6 bases, leaving 7 bases of the junction unmatched. CDR3 length: 15 amino acids. The CDR3 bases are TGTGCCAGCAGCCGAACTAGCGGGAGTATCAATGAGCAGTTCTTC. Amino acids: CASSRTSGSINEQFF.

Ten or more counts support this clonotype. This chain connects TRBV11-2 to TRBJ2-2; D is uncertain. Germline V CDR1 and CDR2: SGHAT, FQNNGV. The CDR3 consists of 13 residues. Between the trimmed V and J ends, which lost 6 bases and 6 bases, there was a span of 11 bases. The CDR3 sequence is CASSPDWAGELFF. For the CDR3, the DNA is TGTGCCAGCAGTCCAGATTGGGCCGGGGAGCTGTTTTTT. Using reference TRBV11-2 and TRBJ2-2 for the parts outside the CDR3, the full variable domain is EAGVAQSPRYKIIEKRQSVAFWCNPISGHATLYWYQQILGQGPKLLIQFQNNGVVDDSQLPKDRFSAERLKGVDSTLKIQPAKLEDSAVYLCASSPDWAGELFFGEGSRLTVL.

This clonotype has a count of ten or more. CDR3 sequence: CASSQEIGTGSHEQYF. As DNA, the CDR3 is TGTGCCAGCAGCCAAGAGATTGGGACAGGGAGCCACGAGCAGTACTTC. The V and J genes are TRBV4-2 and TRBJ2-7, with 9 bases fitting TRBD1. CDR1 LGHNA and CDR2 YNFKEQ come from the germline V gene. The length of the CDR3 is 16 residues. Trimming at V came to 0 bases and at J to 5 bases, leaving 8 bases not matched to a gene.

This clonotype has more than one count but fewer than ten. The rearrangement joins TRBV20-1 to TRBJ1-5, with D tentatively TRBD1 (5 bases). V dropped 3 bases and J dropped 6 bases, with 12 bases sitting between them. CDR3 length: 13 amino acids. Germline V gene lookup returns CDR1 DFQATT and CDR2 SNEGSKA (reference sequence). CDR3: CSARVREAQPQHF. The DNA of the CDR3 is TGCAGTGCTAGGGTCAGGGAGGCTCAGCCCCAGCATTTT.

This clonotype was recorded at least ten times. The chain joins TRBV10-3 to TRBJ2-7; weak D call: TRBD2 (5 bases). The V and J ends lost 0 bases and 0 bases respectively, with 9 bases between them. The germline gives CDR1 ENHRY, CDR2 SYGVKD. CDR3 length equals 15 residues. The CDR3 reads CAISESSGLSYEQYF. The CDR3 nucleotides read TGTGCCATCAGTGAGTCCAGCGGCCTCTCCTACGAGCAGTACTTC.

The chain has TRBV2 and TRBJ1-1; 10 bases align to TRBD1. The CDR3 is 14 residues long. Germline trimming cut 6 bases from V and 5 bases from J; bases unmatched to any gene: 6. Germline CDR1 reads SNHLY; CDR2 reads FYNNEI. CDR3: CASRADRGWTEAFF. Written as DNA, the CDR3 is TGTGCCAGCAGGGCGGACAGGGGGTGGACTGAAGCTTTCTTT.

This clonotype was seen repeatedly, ten times or more. This chain connects TRBV6-1 to TRBJ2-3; 9 bases are shared with TRBD1. After removal of 9 bases from V and 3 bases from J, the junction contained 10 bases not matched to a gene. The CDR3 runs to 15 residues. Looked up from germline, CDR1 is MNHNS and CDR2 is SASEGT. The DNA for the CDR3 is TGTGCCAGTTCGGGACAGGGATTAGCGACAGATACGCAGTATTTT. Its translation is CASSGQGLATDTQYF.

In its sample, this clonotype was seen many times. The chain has TRBV29-1 and TRBJ2-7; D unclear. The CDR3 totals 12 residues. Germline V lookup: CDR1 SQVTM, CDR2 ANQGSEA. Trimming took off 3 bases at V and 3 bases at J, with 9 bases between the two ends. In DNA form, the CDR3 reads TGCAGCGTTGAGGGCAGTTACTACGAGCAGTACTTC. Translation gives CSVEGSYYEQYF.

This clonotype was recorded at least ten times. V and J are TRBV14 and TRBJ1-1; the D gene is possibly TRBD1 (6 bases). Per the germline V gene, CDR1 is SGHDN and CDR2 is FVKESK. Deletions cut 4 bases from V and 6 bases from J, with 18 bases between. The CDR3 sequence is 15 residues long. CDR3 amino acids: CASSLRRGPYAEAFF. The CDR3 DNA is TGTGCCAGCAGCCTCAGGCGGGGGCCCTACGCTGAAGCTTTCTTT.

In this sample, this clonotype turned up many times. The CDR3 nucleotides are TGCGCCAGCAGCTTGGACGCGGGAAGCTCCTATAATTCACCCCTCCACTTT. As protein: CASSLDAGSSYNSPLHF. V usage is TRBV5-1 and J usage is TRBJ1-6; D gene uncertain. CDR1 and CDR2 (germline): SGHRS, YFSETQ. With 0 bases removed from V and 0 bases from J, the gap between germline ends came to 10 bases. This CDR3 has 17 residues.

This clonotype has a count of ten or more. The V call is TRBV11-2, the J call TRBJ1-6, with TRBD1 as a possible D gene (5 bases). V was trimmed by 5 bases and J by 0 bases, leaving 17 bases between them. The CDR3 has 18 amino acids. The germline V gene encodes CDR1 SGHAT and CDR2 FQNNGV. Here the CDR3 DNA reads TGTGCCAGCAGCCCCCGCCGGGGCAGAATCTCCTATAATTCACCCCTCCACTTT. Translating it yields CASSPRRGRISYNSPLHF.

The sample holds many counts of this clonotype. This chain connects TRBV5-1 to TRBJ2-3; D is undetermined. The CDR3 spans 15 residues. CDR1 is SGHRS and CDR2 is YFSETQ in the germline V gene. V dropped 4 bases and J dropped 2 bases, with 14 bases sitting between them. The CDR3 DNA is TGCGCCAGCAGCAGGCCTACGAGCAACACAGATACGCAGTATTTT. It codes for CASSRPTSNTDTQYF. Using reference TRBV5-1 and TRBJ2-3 for the parts outside the CDR3, the full variable domain is KAGVTQTPRYLIKTRGQQVTLSCSPISGHRSVSWYQQTPGQGLQFLFEYFSETQRNKGNFPGRFSGRQFSNSRSEMNVSTLELGDSALYLCASSRPTSNTDTQYFGPGTRLTVL.

The V call is TRBV7-9, the J call TRBJ2-6; no reliable D call. This CDR3 is built from 17 residues. Germline CDR1 is SEHNR and CDR2 is FQNEAQ (reference sequence). Between the trimmed V and J ends, which lost 4 bases and 4 bases, there was a span of 17 bases. The CDR3 spells CASSSVRTFTGANVLTF. CDR3 coding DNA: TGTGCCAGCAGCTCCGTCCGGACCTTTACAGGGGCCAACGTCCTGACTTTC.

This clonotype showed up many times. The chain has TRBV28 and TRBJ2-1; D is perhaps TRBD1 or TRBD2 (5 bases each). The V gene lost 5 bases and the J gene lost 8 bases, with 13 bases spanning the gap. The germline V gene encodes CDR1 MDHEN and CDR2 SYDVKM. The CDR3 loop spans 13 amino acids. CDR3 amino acids: CASSDGGLDEQFF. CDR3 bases: TGTGCCAGCAGTGATGGGGGTTTGGATGAGCAGTTCTTC. The full variable domain, completed using reference TRBV28 and TRBJ2-1, is DVKVTQSSRYLVKRTGEKVFLECVQDMDHENMFWYRQDPGLGLRLIYFSYDVKMKEKGDIPEGYSVSREKKERFSLILESASTNQTSMYLCASSDGGLDEQFFGPGTRLTVL.

This clonotype was observed many times. The J gene is TRBJ2-1, the V gene TRBV7-9, with 7 bases lining up with TRBD2. The CDR3 extends over 15 amino acids. Germline V gene lookup returns CDR1 SEHNR and CDR2 FQNEAQ (reference sequence). V shed 3 bases and J 6 bases; nucleotides not matched to a gene: 8. CDR3 sequence: CASSFPGLGPNEQFF. DNA for the CDR3: TGTGCCAGCAGCTTTCCCGGACTAGGTCCCAATGAGCAGTTCTTC.

This chain connects TRBV7-2 to TRBJ2-3; D is uncertain. The germline V gene encodes CDR1 SGHTA and CDR2 FQGNSA. The CDR3 contains 15 residues. V lost 7 bases and J 3 bases, leaving 17 bases between the germline ends. The CDR3 reads CASTPSLGRTDTQYF. For the CDR3, the DNA is TGTGCCAGCACCCCATCTTTAGGTAGAACAGATACGCAGTATTTT.

Many counts were recorded for this clonotype. This sequence joins TRBV24-1 and TRBJ2-3; TRBD1 aligns across 9 bases. Germline V gene data show CDR1 as KGHDR and CDR2 as SFDVKD. The CDR3 is 15 residues long. With V trimmed by 5 bases and J by 5 bases, 7 bases remained unmatched. This CDR3 is CATSVGTGSRDTQYF. CDR3 nucleotides: TGTGCCACCAGTGTCGGGACAGGGAGCCGAGATACGCAGTATTTT.

This chain links TRBV5-1 with TRBJ1-1, with no clear D. This CDR3 contains 17 residues. CDR1 is SGHRS, CDR2 YFSETQ, per germline. Trimming stripped 0 bases from V and 2 bases from J, with 17 bases between. The CDR3 here is CASSLDGRISSNTEAFF. The DNA of the CDR3 is TGCGCCAGCAGCTTGGACGGCCGGATCAGCTCTAACACTGAAGCTTTCTTT. Using reference TRBV5-1 and TRBJ1-1 for the parts outside the CDR3, the full variable domain is KAGVTQTPRYLIKTRGQQVTLSCSPISGHRSVSWYQQTPGQGLQFLFEYFSETQRNKGNFPGRFSGRQFSNSRSEMNVSTLELGDSALYLCASSLDGRISSNTEAFFGQGTRLTVV.